In its sample, the clone carrying this T cell receptor beta chain was seen many times. Its antigen is undetermined. Germline CDR1 and CDR2: SGHRS and YFSETQ. Trimming cost V 0 bases and J 4 bases, with 8 bases left between them. The CDR3 is made up of 14 amino acids. The source of the sample is a study of T cells after yellow fever vaccination. Turning to the study itself: With SMART-Seq v4 Ultra Low Input, the fractions containing low cell numbers were prepared. Study-level points and caveats: FACS-sorted repertoires might harbor abundant contaminating clonotypes from the bulk population.

TCR cDNA, made by 5'RACE template switching, carried an added universal primer site and UMIs. Via MiXCR, TCRdb re-called the 5' RACE reads, giving one row per CDR3 protein. This sample has about 200,000 distinct CDR3 sequences; 2.5% to 3.5% occur once, and the top ten carry about 3%. The chain is built from TRBV5-1 and TRBJ1-5; D remains ambiguous. This receptor was taken from a man in his late teens or twenties who received the YFV17D yellow fever vaccine. The specimen was CD4+ T cells sorted from PBMCs, collected 10 days after the yellow fever booster vaccination. The DNA of the CDR3 is TGCGCCAGCAGCTTGGGTGAAGGGAATCAGCCCCAGCATTTT. It codes for CASSLGEGNQPQHF.